This TCR beta chain comes out of a study of T cell repertoires in cytomegalovirus infection (dated by TCRdb to the late 2010s). In terms of the full investigation: Donor HLA type was relevant to the analysis, because carriage of CMV infection together with the matching HLA type was indicated by public TCR beta signatures.

Sequenced using an Illumina HiSeq 1500. The raw public reads went through TCRdb reprocessing: fastp at Q25, MiXCR clone calling, in-frame beta chains kept. Every distinct CDR3 protein forms one entry, paired with its most common genes and DNA. The sample has some 700,000 distinct CDR3 sequences on record, 35% to 45% of them singletons. About 2.8% of the sample is taken by the ten largest. The germline V gene provides CDR1 SNHLY and CDR2 FYNNEI. The germline V end is reduced by 6 bases and the J end by 5 bases; junction bases left unmatched: 12. The cysteine opens and the phenylalanine closes a CDR3 of 15 amino acids. Only CDR3 DNA is held: 45 bases, read in frame from base 1. Concerning this clonotype: Its specific antigen is unknown. Base qualities were left out, and no much larger clone turns up one base away.

Results and caveats for the whole study, not just this receptor: Cumulative frequency of public TCR beta family members discriminated carriers of CMV infection plus the relevant HLA type in this cohort and an independent 352-donor cohort. The ex vivo response was dominated by HLA-C-restricted CMV-specific TCR beta clonotypes, which also provided the single most frequent clonotype in two of eight donors.

The V and J segments used are TRBV2 and TRBJ1-2; TRBD1 matches 7 bases in the middle. Specimen: PBMCs. This sequence originates from a human donor in good health (CMV status not recorded). Some clones in this sample may be carry-over from other donors' samples. The sequenced DNA is TGTGCCAGCAGATCCGGGACAGCCTCGATATATGGCTACACCTTC. It is translated as CASRSGTASIYGYTF.